This T cell receptor beta chain was sequenced during a study of T cell repertoires in cytomegalovirus infection. On the study more broadly: CMV infection and matching HLA type were both indicated by public TCR beta signatures.

Findings and caveats of the study: CMV-specific HLA-C-restricted TCR beta clonotypes dominated the ex vivo response.

The V and J ends lost 3 bases and 7 bases respectively, with 25 bases between them. The length of the CDR3 is 18 residues. On this clonotype: Its antigen remains unidentified.

TCRdb called the reads again in MiXCR, with one record for every CDR3 protein. The sample contains around 230,000 distinct CDR3 sequences, around 35% of which appear only once. The rearrangement joins TRBV12-3 or TRBV12-4 to TRBJ1-5, with a tentative D call TRBD1 (6 bases). This TCR was sampled from a human donor in good health (CMV status not recorded). Some clones in this sample may be carry-over from other donors' samples. Sequenced material: CD8+ T cells from cultured PBMCs, taken from culture after CMV antigen stimulation. The CDR3 here is CASSLGGGQQIAGQPQHF. The DNA of the CDR3 is TGTGCCAGCAGTTTGGGTGGCGGACAGCAGATAGCGGGGCAGCCCCAGCATTTT.